A few counts support the clone carrying this T cell receptor (beta chain). The target antigen is unknown. The sample is drawn from a study of regulatory T cells in long-lasting Graves disease. Notes on the study in general: Among samples with persistent disease, TRBV28, TRBJ1-2 and TRBJ2-5 were favored. Clonotypes that were public and shared totalled approximately 2,800 in persistent patients versus over 800 in new patients. Persistent Graves' patients showed less TCR diversity than newly diagnosed patients showed.

Combining iRepertoire HTBI primers with Arm-PCR of CDR3 regions, the authors built TCR beta libraries. The authors' processing: Sample data revealed approximately 62 TRBV and more than 13 TRBJ segments. From the multiplex PCR reads, TCRdb called clonotypes with MiXCR, one entry per CDR3 protein. TCRdb, rather than the study authors, made the V and J calls. Of 700,000 or so distinct CDR3 sequences in the sample, approximately 31% are singletons; the top ten hold 40% to 50%. Unmatched junction bases numbered 17, after V lost 5 bases and J lost 8 bases. The CDR3 extends over 19 amino acids. CDR1 is SGHAT and CDR2 is FQNNGV in the germline V gene. Time point specified: persistent/refractory GD, antithyroid drugs over 5 years with positive TRAb. PBMC-derived RNA was used for the TCR library.

Sequenced material: peripheral blood mononuclear cells (PBMCs), taken when the disease was refractory, from a patient treated with antithyroid drugs. The sequence derives from a female donor with Graves disease. The rearrangement uses TRBV11-2 and TRBJ2-1; 14 bases are shared with TRBD2. The CDR3: CASSVRRGGGTSGSYEQFF. In DNA, the CDR3 is TGTGCCAGCAGCGTAAGGAGGGGAGGGGGGACTAGCGGGAGTTATGAGCAGTTCTTC.